A single sample gave rise to the 22 T cell receptor beta chains below, sequenced in a study of graft-versus-host responses after intestinal transplantation. This table comes from immunoSEQ multiplex PCR, and its TCRdb copy is limited to in-frame clones, with some not included. The sample comprises over 14,000 clones, around 96% of which are singletons, and 0.71% rests with the top ten. The sequenced sample was PBMCs, obtained 9 days after transplant. These receptors were obtained from a human patient who received an intestinal transplant, so some T cells may come from the graft donor.

The V gene is TRBV7-4, the J gene TRBJ1-1, with a possible D match to TRBD1 (6 bases). CDR1 is SGHVT, CDR2 SQSDAQ, per germline. V lost 1 base to trimming and J lost 2 bases, with 8 bases between them. The CDR3 runs 14 residues. The CDR3 protein is CASSLGTVNTEAFF. The CDR3 coding sequence is TGTGCCAGCAGCTTAGGGACAGTCAACACTGAAGCTTTCTTT.

CDR3 residues: CASSQVYPDEQFF. Written as DNA, the CDR3 is TGCGCCAGCAGCCAAGTCTACCCCGATGAGCAGTTCTTC. V is TRBV4-1 and J is TRBJ2-1; D gene unclear. Germline CDR1 reads MGHRA; CDR2 reads YSYEKL. CDR3 length: 13 residues. V was pared by 1 base and J by 8 bases, with 9 bases between.

The chain couples TRBV10-1 to TRBJ2-7; the match to TRBD1 covers 7 bases. Unmatched junction bases numbered 5, after V lost 4 bases and J lost 5 bases. There are 13 residues in the CDR3. Germline values: CDR1 WNHNN, CDR2 SYGVQD (reference sequence). For the CDR3, the DNA is TGCGCCAGCAGTGTCTTACAGGGGCACGAGCAGTACTTC. Residues: CASSVLQGHEQYF.

This chain uses TRBV10-1 with TRBJ2-7, with TRBD2 matching 7 bases. Per the germline V gene, CDR1 is WNHNN and CDR2 is SYGVQD (reference sequence). Germline trimming cut 3 bases from V and 3 bases from J; bases unmatched to any gene: 5. CDR3 length equals 14 residues. The CDR3: CASSDAGEGYEQYF. The CDR3 nucleotides read TGCGCCAGCAGTGACGCGGGAGAAGGCTACGAGCAGTACTTC.

The chain uses TRBV14 and TRBJ2-1; D is undetermined. V was shortened by 4 bases and J by 4 bases, with 14 bases between the two germline ends. From germline, CDR1 is SGHDN and CDR2 FVKESK. CDR3 length: 15 residues. For the CDR3, the DNA is TGTGCCAGCAGCCCCCCCGAGGAGCTTTACAATGAGCAGTTCTTC. Translation: CASSPPEELYNEQFF.

As DNA, the CDR3 is TGCGCCAGCAGCCAAGGGGGACAGGGGGTCCCCTACGAGCAGTACTTC. This gives the protein CASSQGGQGVPYEQYF. The chain links TRBV4-1 to TRBJ2-7; 11 nucleotides line up with TRBD1. Germline-derived CDR1 and CDR2 are MGHRA and YSYEKL. V lost 1 base, J lost 2 bases, and 4 bases stayed unmatched. The CDR3 sequence is 16 residues long.

This chain uses TRBV27 with TRBJ2-3; D is tentatively TRBD1 or TRBD2 (6 bases each). Trimming stripped 3 bases from V and 1 base from J, with 17 bases between. CDR3 length equals 17 residues. CDR1 and CDR2 from the germline V gene are MNHEY and SMNVEV (reference sequence). For the CDR3, the DNA is TGTGCCAGCAGTTTGGCCGTCGGAGGGGGGCGCACAGATACGCAGTATTTT. It is translated as CASSLAVGGGRTDTQYF.

V usage is TRBV6-6 and J usage is TRBJ2-1, with D perhaps TRBD1 (6 bases). V was shortened by 6 bases and J by 4 bases, with 13 bases between the two germline ends. The germline gives CDR1 MNHNY, CDR2 SVGAGI (reference sequence). This CDR3 has 14 amino acids. In nucleotides, the CDR3 is TGTGCCAGCAGACCCGACGGACAGTACAATGAGCAGTTCTTC. As protein: CASRPDGQYNEQFF.

The V and J genes are TRBV28 and TRBJ2-7; TRBD2 agrees at 7 bases. The CDR3 loop spans 15 amino acids. Germline trimming cut 6 bases from V and 0 bases from J; bases unmatched to any gene: 8. The germline V gene encodes CDR1 MDHEN and CDR2 SYDVKM. The CDR3 reads CASRILAKSSYEQYF. DNA for the CDR3: TGTGCCAGCAGGATACTAGCGAAGAGCTCCTACGAGCAGTACTTC.

The chain has TRBV19 and TRBJ2-7, with D perhaps TRBD1 (5 bases). Germline CDR1 LNHDA, CDR2 SQIVND (reference sequence). This CDR3 has 15 residues. Trimming pared 1 base from V and 2 bases from J, leaving 12 bases between. The CDR3 DNA is TGTGCCAGTAGTATAGGTGTTGGGGCGACCTACGAGCAGTACTTC. As protein: CASSIGVGATYEQYF.

The chain has TRBV27 and TRBJ1-1; 7 bases map to TRBD1. The V and J ends lost 7 bases and 4 bases, in that order; junction bases with no gene match: 3. Germline V lookup: CDR1 MNHEY, CDR2 SMNVEV (reference sequence). The CDR3 is 12 residues long. The CDR3 protein is CASTQGGTEAFF. As DNA, the CDR3 is TGTGCCAGCACCCAGGGGGGCACTGAAGCTTTCTTT.

The rearrangement links TRBV7-9 to TRBJ1-1, with 9 bases identical to TRBD1. The junction had 5 bases not matched to a gene; V was cut back by 5 bases and J by 1 base. The CDR3 loop spans 15 amino acids. From germline, CDR1 is SEHNR and CDR2 FQNEAQ (reference sequence). The CDR3 DNA sequence: TGTGCCAGCAGCCCGAAGGGACAGGGGAACACTGAAGCTTTCTTT. It specifies CASSPKGQGNTEAFF. Complete variable domain (other parts from reference TRBV7-9 and TRBJ1-1): DTGVSQNPRHKITKRGQNVTFRCDPISEHNRLYWYRQTLGQGPEFLTYFQNEAQLEKSRLLSDRFSAERPKGSFSTLEIQRTEQGDSAMYLCASSPKGQGNTEAFFGQGTRLTVV.

The chain uses TRBV7-3 and TRBJ2-1; TRBD2 agrees at 9 bases. Per the germline V gene, CDR1 is SGHTA and CDR2 is FQGTGA. J lost 5 bases, V lost 1 base, and 9 bases had no gene match. This CDR3 has 17 amino acids. The CDR3 DNA is TGTGCCAGCAGCTTAAATGGCGGGAGGGCCATTAACAATGAGCAGTTCTTC. Its protein is CASSLNGGRAINNEQFF.

The chain links TRBV19 to TRBJ2-7; 7 positions agree with TRBD2. V lost 0 bases to trimming and J lost 3 bases; unmatched junction nucleotides: 2. CDR3 size: 14 residues. The germline CDR1 and CDR2 sequences are LNHDA and SQIVND (reference sequence). CDR3 nucleotide sequence: TGTGCCAGTAGTATAGATGCGGGAGACTACGAGCAGTACTTC. As protein: CASSIDAGDYEQYF.

The chain combines TRBV29-1 with TRBJ2-2; perhaps TRBD2 as D (6 bases). V lost 1 base, J lost 0 bases, and 6 bases lay in between. Germline-derived CDR1 and CDR2 are SQVTM and ANQGSEA. This CDR3 is 14 amino acids long. The CDR3 loop is CSVEGLANTGELFF. The CDR3 nucleotides read TGCAGCGTTGAAGGACTAGCGAACACCGGGGAGCTGTTTTTT.

The chain joins TRBV6-1 to TRBJ2-7; D may match TRBD1 or TRBD2 (5 bases each). V lost 8 bases and J 12 bases, leaving 23 bases between the germline ends. Germline lookup yields CDR1 MNHNS and CDR2 SASEGT. The CDR3 totals 13 residues. The chain's CDR3 is CASRGSWRANGYF. For the CDR3, the DNA is TGTGCCAGCCGGGGCTCTTGGCGGGCAAATGGGTACTTC.

This chain connects TRBV6-7 to TRBJ2-2, with D hard to call. TRBV6-7 is reported as an ORF; its role is uncertain. This CDR3 comprises 12 residues. V dropped 4 bases and J dropped 8 bases, with 8 bases sitting between them. DNA of the CDR3: TGTGCCAGCAGTTCCGGCCGTGGGGAGCTGTTTTTT. Residues: CASSSGRGELFF.

The chain uses TRBV9 and TRBJ1-2; D is perhaps TRBD1 (6 bases). The germline V gene has CDR1 SGDLS and CDR2 YYNGEE. The CDR3 runs to 16 residues. The V end lost 0 bases, the J end lost 4 bases, and 16 bases lay between the germline ends. In DNA, the CDR3 is TGTGCCAGCAGCGTAGAGGGGGTCCCGGACCCCTATGGCTACACCTTC. It is translated as CASSVEGVPDPYGYTF. The variable domain in full, with the rest retrieved from reference TRBV9 and TRBJ1-2, is DSGVTQTPKHLITATGQRVTLRCSPRSGDLSVYWYQQSLDQGLQFLIQYYNGEERAKGNILERFSAQQFPDLHSELNLSSLELGDSALYFCASSVEGVPDPYGYTFGSGTRLTVV.

The table lists this clone with a count of one. V gene TRBV19 combines with J gene TRBJ1-5; D remains ambiguous. Trimming left V 1 base short and J 0 bases short, with 7 bases between. CDR3 length: 15 residues. Germline CDR1 reads LNHDA; CDR2 reads SQIVND (reference sequence). CDR3 in DNA: TGTGCCAGTAGTATAGTTGGGGATAGCAATCAGCCCCAGCATTTT. It translates to CASSIVGDSNQPQHF.

This chain uses TRBV6-5 with TRBJ2-7, with 10 bases lining up with TRBD1. The CDR3 covers 15 residues. The germline gives CDR1 MNHEY, CDR2 SVGAGI. V shed 0 bases and J 3 bases; nucleotides not matched to a gene: 2. This chain's CDR3 is CASSYSRDRGYEQYF. The DNA for the CDR3 is TGTGCCAGCAGTTACTCGCGGGACAGGGGCTACGAGCAGTACTTC.

The chain recombines TRBV7-2 with TRBJ2-7, with 14 bases identical to TRBD2. Looked up from germline, CDR1 is SGHTA and CDR2 is FQGNSA. V lost 3 bases and J lost 2; bases outside the gene matches: 6. CDR3 length equals 17 residues. This chain's CDR3 is CASSFNPGLAGAYEQYF. CDR3 in DNA: TGTGCCAGCAGCTTCAACCCGGGACTAGCGGGGGCCTACGAGCAGTACTTC. The full variable domain, rest sourced from reference TRBV7-2 and TRBJ2-7, is GAGVSQSPSNKVTEKGKDVELRCDPISGHTALYWYRQSLGQGLEFLIYFQGNSAPDKSGLPSDRFSAERTGGSVSTLTIQRTQQEDSAVYLCASSFNPGLAGAYEQYFGPGTRLTVT.

The V call is TRBV11-2, the J call TRBJ2-1; no clear D. CDR1 and CDR2 from the germline V gene are SGHAT and FQNNGV. The CDR3 contains 14 residues. V lost 7 bases, J lost 3 bases, and 13 bases lay in between. CDR3 DNA sequence: TGTGCCAGCACCAACCCTATTGGCTACAATGAGCAGTTCTTC. Amino acid sequence: CASTNPIGYNEQFF.